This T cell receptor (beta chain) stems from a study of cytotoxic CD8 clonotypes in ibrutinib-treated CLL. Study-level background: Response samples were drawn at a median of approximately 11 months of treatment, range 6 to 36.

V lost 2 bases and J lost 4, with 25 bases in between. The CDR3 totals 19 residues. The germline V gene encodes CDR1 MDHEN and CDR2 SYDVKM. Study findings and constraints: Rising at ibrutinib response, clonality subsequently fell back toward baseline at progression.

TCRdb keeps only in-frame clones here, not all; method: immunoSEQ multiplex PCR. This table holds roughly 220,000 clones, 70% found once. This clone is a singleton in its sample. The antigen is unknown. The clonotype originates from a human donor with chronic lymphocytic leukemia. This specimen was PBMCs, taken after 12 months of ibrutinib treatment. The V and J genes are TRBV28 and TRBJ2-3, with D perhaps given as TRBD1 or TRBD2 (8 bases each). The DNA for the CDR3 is TGTGCCAGCAGTTTAGACAGGGGACGAGCGGGAGAGGATCCAGATACGCAGTATTTT. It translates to CASSLDRGRAGEDPDTQYF.